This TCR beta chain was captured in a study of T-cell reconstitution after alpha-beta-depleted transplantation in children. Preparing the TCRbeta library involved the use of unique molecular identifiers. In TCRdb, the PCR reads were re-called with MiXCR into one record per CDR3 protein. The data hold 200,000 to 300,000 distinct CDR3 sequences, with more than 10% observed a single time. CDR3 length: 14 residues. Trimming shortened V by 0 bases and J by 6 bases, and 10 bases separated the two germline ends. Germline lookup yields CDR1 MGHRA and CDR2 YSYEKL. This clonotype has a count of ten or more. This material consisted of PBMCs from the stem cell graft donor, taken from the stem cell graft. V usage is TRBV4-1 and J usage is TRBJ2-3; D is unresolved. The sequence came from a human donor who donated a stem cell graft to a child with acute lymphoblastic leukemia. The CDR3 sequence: CASSQESQLDTQYF. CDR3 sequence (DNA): TGCGCCAGCAGCCAAGAATCGCAGCTCGATACGCAGTATTTT.